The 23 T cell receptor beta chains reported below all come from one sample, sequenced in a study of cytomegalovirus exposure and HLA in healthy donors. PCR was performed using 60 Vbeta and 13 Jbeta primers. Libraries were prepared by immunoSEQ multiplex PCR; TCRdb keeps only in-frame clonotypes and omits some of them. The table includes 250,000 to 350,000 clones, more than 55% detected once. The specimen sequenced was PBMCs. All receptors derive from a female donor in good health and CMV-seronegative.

CDR3 nucleotide sequence: TGTGCCAGCAGCTTAAGAGTCTGGGGGGAGCTGTTTTTT. Its protein product is CASSLRVWGELFF. V is TRBV7-3 and J is TRBJ2-2; D gene ambiguous. This CDR3 region has 13 residues. CDR1 and CDR2 from the germline V gene are SGHTA and FQGTGA. With 1 base removed from V and 8 bases from J, the gap between germline ends came to 8 bases.

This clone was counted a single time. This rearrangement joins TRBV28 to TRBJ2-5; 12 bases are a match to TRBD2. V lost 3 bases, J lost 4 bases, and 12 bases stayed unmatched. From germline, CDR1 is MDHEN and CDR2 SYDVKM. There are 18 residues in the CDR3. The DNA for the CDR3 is TGTGCCAGCAGTTTCGGACTAGCGGGACCCCTGCAACGAGAGACCCAGTACTTC. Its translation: CASSFGLAGPLQRETQYF.

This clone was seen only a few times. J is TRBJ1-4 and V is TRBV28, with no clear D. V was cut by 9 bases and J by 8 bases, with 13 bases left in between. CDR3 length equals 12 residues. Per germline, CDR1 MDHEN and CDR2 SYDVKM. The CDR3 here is CASASGGEKLFF. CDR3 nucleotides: TGTGCCAGTGCAAGCGGTGGGGAAAAACTGTTTTTT. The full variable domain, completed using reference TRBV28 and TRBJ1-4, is DVKVTQSSRYLVKRTGEKVFLECVQDMDHENMFWYRQDPGLGLRLIYFSYDVKMKEKGDIPEGYSVSREKKERFSLILESASTNQTSMYLCASASGGEKLFFGSGTQLSVL.

CDR3 DNA sequence: TGTGCCATCAGCGTAGCAGGGACTGAAGCTTTCTTT. This codes for CAISVAGTEAFF. The chain recombines TRBV10-3 with TRBJ1-1; D is perhaps TRBD1 (5 bases). Trimming removed 6 bases at V and 5 bases at J, with 10 bases between. The germline gives CDR1 ENHRY, CDR2 SYGVKD. The CDR3 consists of 12 residues.

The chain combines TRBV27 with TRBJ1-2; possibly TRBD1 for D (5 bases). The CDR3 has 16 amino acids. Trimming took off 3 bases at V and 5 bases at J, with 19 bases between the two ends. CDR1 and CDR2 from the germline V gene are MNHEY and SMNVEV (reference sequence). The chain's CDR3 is CASSLVGGSLPYGYTF. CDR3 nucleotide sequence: TGTGCCAGCAGTTTGGTGGGGGGTTCCCTACCTTATGGCTACACCTTC.

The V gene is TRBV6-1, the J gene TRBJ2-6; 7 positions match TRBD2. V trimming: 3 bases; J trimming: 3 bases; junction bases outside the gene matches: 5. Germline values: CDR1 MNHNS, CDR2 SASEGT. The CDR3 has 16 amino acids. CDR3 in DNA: TGTGCCAGCAGTGAGAGGGAGGGCCTTGGGGCCAACGTCCTGACTTTC. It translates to CASSEREGLGANVLTF.

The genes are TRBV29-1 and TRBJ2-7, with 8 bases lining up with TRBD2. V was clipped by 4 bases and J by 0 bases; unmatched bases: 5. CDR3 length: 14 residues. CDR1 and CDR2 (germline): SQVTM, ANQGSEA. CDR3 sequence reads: CSVVAGFSSYEQYF. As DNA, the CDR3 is TGCAGCGTTGTAGCGGGGTTTAGCTCCTACGAGCAGTACTTC.

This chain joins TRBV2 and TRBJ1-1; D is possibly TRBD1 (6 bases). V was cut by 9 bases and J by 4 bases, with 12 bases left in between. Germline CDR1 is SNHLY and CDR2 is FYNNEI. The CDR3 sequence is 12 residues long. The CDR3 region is CASRGGPTEAFF. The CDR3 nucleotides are TGTGCCAGTCGGGGGGGCCCCACTGAAGCTTTCTTT.

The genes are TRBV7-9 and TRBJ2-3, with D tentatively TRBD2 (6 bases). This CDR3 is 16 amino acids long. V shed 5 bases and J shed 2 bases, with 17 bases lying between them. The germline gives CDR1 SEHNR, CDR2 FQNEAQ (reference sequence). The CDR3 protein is CASSGIAEIATDTQYF. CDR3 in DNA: TGTGCCAGCAGCGGGATAGCGGAGATCGCCACAGATACGCAGTATTTT.

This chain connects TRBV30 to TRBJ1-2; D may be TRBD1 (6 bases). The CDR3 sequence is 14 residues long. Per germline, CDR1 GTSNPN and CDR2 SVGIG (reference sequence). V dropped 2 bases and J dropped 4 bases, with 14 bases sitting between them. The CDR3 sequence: CAWSPPGGGYGYTF. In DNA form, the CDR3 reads TGTGCCTGGAGTCCCCCTGGGGGCGGCTATGGCTACACCTTC.

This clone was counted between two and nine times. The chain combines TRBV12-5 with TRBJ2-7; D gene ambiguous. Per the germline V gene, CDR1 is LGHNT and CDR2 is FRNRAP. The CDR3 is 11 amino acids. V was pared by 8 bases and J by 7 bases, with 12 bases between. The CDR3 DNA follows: TGTGCTAGTACAAAGAAAGCGGAGCAGTACTTC. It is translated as CASTKKAEQYF.

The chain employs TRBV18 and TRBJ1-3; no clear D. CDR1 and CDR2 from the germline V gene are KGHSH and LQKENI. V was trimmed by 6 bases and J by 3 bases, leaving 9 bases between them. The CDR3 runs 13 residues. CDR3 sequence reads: CASSLGSGNTIYF. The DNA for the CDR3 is TGTGCCAGCTCGTTGGGGAGTGGAAACACCATATATTTT. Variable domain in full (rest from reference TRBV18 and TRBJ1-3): NAGVMQNPRHLVRRRGQEARLRCSPMKGHSHVYWYRQLPEEGLKFMVYLQKENIIDESGMPKERFSAEFPKEGPSILRIQQVVRGDSAAYFCASSLGSGNTIYFGEGSWLTVV.

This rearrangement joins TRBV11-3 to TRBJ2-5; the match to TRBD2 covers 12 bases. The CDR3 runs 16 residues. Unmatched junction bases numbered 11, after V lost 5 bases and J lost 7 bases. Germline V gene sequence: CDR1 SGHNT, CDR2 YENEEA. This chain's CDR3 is CASSARLAGEVGTQYF. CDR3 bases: TGTGCCAGCAGCGCCCGACTAGCGGGAGAGGTGGGGACCCAGTACTTC. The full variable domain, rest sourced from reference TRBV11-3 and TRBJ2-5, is EAGVVQSPRYKIIEKKQPVAFWCNPISGHNTLYWYLQNLGQGPELLIRYENEEAVDDSQLPKDRFSAERLKGVDSTLKIQPAELGDSAVYLCASSARLAGEVGTQYFGPGTRLLVL.

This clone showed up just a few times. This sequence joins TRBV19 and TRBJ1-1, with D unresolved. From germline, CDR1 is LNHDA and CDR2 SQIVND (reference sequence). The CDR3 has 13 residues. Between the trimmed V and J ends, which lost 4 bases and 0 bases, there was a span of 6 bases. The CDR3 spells CASSKELNTEAFF. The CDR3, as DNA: TGTGCCAGTAGTAAGGAGCTGAACACTGAAGCTTTCTTT.

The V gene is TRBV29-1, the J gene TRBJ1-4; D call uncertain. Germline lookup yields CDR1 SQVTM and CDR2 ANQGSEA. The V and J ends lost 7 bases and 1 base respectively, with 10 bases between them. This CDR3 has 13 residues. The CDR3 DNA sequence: TGCAGCGCTCGTAGAGGAACTAATGAAAAACTGTTTTTT. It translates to CSARRGTNEKLFF.

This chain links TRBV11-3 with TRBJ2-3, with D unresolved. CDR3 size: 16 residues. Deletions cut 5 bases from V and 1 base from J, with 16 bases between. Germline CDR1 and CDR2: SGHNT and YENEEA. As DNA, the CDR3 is TGTGCCAGCAGCAAAGGCCCCCAGCGACGCACAGATACGCAGTATTTT. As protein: CASSKGPQRRTDTQYF.

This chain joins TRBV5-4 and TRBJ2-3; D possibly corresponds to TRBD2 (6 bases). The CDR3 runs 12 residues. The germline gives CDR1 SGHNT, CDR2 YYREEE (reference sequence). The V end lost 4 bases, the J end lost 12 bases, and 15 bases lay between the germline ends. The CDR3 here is CASSGGMPAQYF. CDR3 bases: TGTGCCAGCAGCGGAGGGATGCCGGCCCAGTATTTT.

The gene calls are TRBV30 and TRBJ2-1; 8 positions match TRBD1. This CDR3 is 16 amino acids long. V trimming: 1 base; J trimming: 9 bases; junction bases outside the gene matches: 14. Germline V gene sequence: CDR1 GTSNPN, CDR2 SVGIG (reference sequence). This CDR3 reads CAWSAMKRTGQGEQFF. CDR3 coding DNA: TGTGCCTGGAGTGCCATGAAGAGGACAGGGCAAGGTGAGCAGTTCTTC.

CDR3 region: CASSTREDGELFF. The CDR3 nucleotides read TGTGCCAGCAGCACCCGGGAGGACGGGGAGCTGTTTTTT. V and J are TRBV13 and TRBJ2-2; the match to TRBD2 covers 7 bases. The J segment lost 7 bases and the V segment lost 5 bases, leaving 4 bases of the junction unmatched. Germline V gene data show CDR1 as PRHDT and CDR2 as FYEKMQ (reference sequence). This CDR3 is 13 amino acids long.

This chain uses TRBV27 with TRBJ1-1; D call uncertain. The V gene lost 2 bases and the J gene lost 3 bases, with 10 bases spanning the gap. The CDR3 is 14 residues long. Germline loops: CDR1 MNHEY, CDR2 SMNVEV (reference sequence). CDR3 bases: TGTGCCAGCAGTTTAAGATCCGGGTACACTGAAGCTTTCTTT. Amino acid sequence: CASSLRSGYTEAFF.

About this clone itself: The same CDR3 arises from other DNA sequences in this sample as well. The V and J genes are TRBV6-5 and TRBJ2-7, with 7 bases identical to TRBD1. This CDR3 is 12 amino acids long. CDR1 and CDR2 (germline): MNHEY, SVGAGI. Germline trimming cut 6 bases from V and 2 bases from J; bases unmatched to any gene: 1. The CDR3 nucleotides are TGTGCCAGCAGCCAGGGGGCCTACGAGCAGTACTTC. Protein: CASSQGAYEQYF.

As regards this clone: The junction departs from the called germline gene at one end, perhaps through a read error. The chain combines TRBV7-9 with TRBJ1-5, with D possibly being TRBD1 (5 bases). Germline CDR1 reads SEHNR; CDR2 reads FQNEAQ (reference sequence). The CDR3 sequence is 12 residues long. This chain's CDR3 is CSSSQDIQPQHF. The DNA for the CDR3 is TGTTCCAGCAGCCAGGACATTCAGCCCCAGCATTTT.

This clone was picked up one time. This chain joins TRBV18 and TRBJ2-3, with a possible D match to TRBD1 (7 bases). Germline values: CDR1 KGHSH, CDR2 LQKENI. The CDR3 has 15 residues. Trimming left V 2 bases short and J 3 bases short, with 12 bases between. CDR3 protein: CASSPVQGGTDTQYF. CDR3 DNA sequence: TGTGCCAGCTCACCAGTGCAGGGGGGAACAGATACGCAGTATTTT.